These T cell receptor beta chains were read from a single sample in a study of radiation and T cells in renal cell carcinoma. Using immunoSEQ multiplex PCR, the repertoire was profiled, and TCRdb retains in-frame clones only, with some absent. The table includes about 140,000 clones, 80% to 90% detected once. This specimen was blood, taken from a patient whose treatment included radiotherapy and nephrectomy. The origin of the receptors is a woman between 45 and 65 years old with renal cell carcinoma. Both conserved end residues are trimmed from each CDR3. Fields, in order: J gene, V gene, CDR3 protein.

j_gene: TRBJ2-5
v_gene: TRBV13
CDR3aa: ASSLYTGGETQY

j_gene: TRBJ1-1
v_gene: TRBV6-1
CDR3aa: ASSPTRNTEAF

j_gene: TRBJ1-4
v_gene: TRBV6-6
CDR3aa: ASSRGWSNEKLF

j_gene: TRBJ1-4
v_gene: TRBV18
CDR3aa: ASSPVREGEKLF

j_gene: TRBJ2-4
v_gene: TRBV7-2
CDR3aa: ASSLVSGTESDIQY

j_gene: TRBJ1-4
v_gene: TRBV6-5
CDR3aa: ASSLGGGSEKLF

j_gene: TRBJ2-7
v_gene: TRBV7-2
CDR3aa: ASSPGTSGYEQY

j_gene: TRBJ1-1
v_gene: TRBV7-2
CDR3aa: ASSLSSMNTEAF

j_gene: TRBJ2-3
v_gene: TRBV29-1
CDR3aa: SERQGTGTDTQY

j_gene: TRBJ1-3
v_gene: TRBV28
CDR3aa: ATGEGGNTIY

j_gene: TRBJ2-7
v_gene: TRBV25-1
CDR3aa: ASRDSGIFYEQY

j_gene: TRBJ1-5
v_gene: TRBV10-3
CDR3aa: AISGESHSQPQH

j_gene: TRBJ2-7
v_gene: TRBV7-2
CDR3aa: ASSLGGAVSYEQY

j_gene: TRBJ2-5
v_gene: TRBV11-2
CDR3aa: ASSLGLAGGRQETQY

j_gene: TRBJ2-7
v_gene: TRBV4-1
CDR3aa: ASSQSLAGDGTYEQY

j_gene: TRBJ2-2
v_gene: TRBV10-1
CDR3aa: ASSDNGDRNTGELF

j_gene: TRBJ2-7
v_gene: TRBV11-2
CDR3aa: ASSSWMGAYEQY

j_gene: TRBJ1-2
v_gene: TRBV11-3
CDR3aa: ASSLTGVYGYT

j_gene: TRBJ1-5
v_gene: TRBV10-3
CDR3aa: AISESTRGQPQH